These 30 T cell receptor beta chains share one sample of origin, sequenced in a study of T-cell memory formation after mild COVID-19. Via MiXCR, TCRdb re-called the 5' RACE reads, giving one row per CDR3 protein. Of over 450,000 distinct CDR3 sequences listed, roughly 22% are singletons. The source material was PBMCs or a T cell subset sorted from them (not recorded which). These receptors were taken from an adult woman who had mild COVID-19 (a few samples of this study predate the infection). Cell type and time point are not known.

J is TRBJ1-5 and V is TRBV19; no reliable D call. V was cut by 8 bases and J by 5 bases, with 13 bases left in between. CDR3 size: 13 residues. CDR1 is LNHDA and CDR2 is SQIVND in the germline V gene (reference sequence). The DNA of the CDR3 is TGTGCCAGTGCCAGGCGGGGAGATCAGCCCCAGCATTTT. It is translated as CASARRGDQPQHF.

The chain combines TRBV4-2 with TRBJ2-1; 8 nucleotides match TRBD2. The J segment lost 10 bases and the V segment lost 4 bases, leaving 9 bases of the junction unmatched. Germline V gene lookup returns CDR1 LGHNA and CDR2 YNFKEQ. This CDR3 is built from 14 residues. The CDR3 region is CASSPPGGGKEQFF. The CDR3 DNA is TGTGCCAGCAGCCCACCGGGGGGGGGGAAAGAGCAGTTCTTC.

This clonotype has only a few counts. The chain couples TRBV20-1 to TRBJ2-5; D tentatively reads TRBD1 or TRBD2 (7 bases each). CDR3 size: 16 residues. Per the germline V gene, CDR1 is DFQATT and CDR2 is SNEGSKA (reference sequence). The CDR3, as DNA: TGCAGCTCTGGCGGAAATACAGGGGCGGGGGAAGAGACCCAGTACTTC. It codes for CSSGGNTGAGEETQYF.

J is TRBJ2-7 and V is TRBV28; D unclear. With 2 bases removed from V and 5 bases from J, the gap between germline ends came to 22 bases. Germline V gene sequence: CDR1 MDHEN, CDR2 SYDVKM. The CDR3 has 17 amino acids. The CDR3 sequence: CASSLAAGRLLRDEQYF. The CDR3 DNA sequence: TGTGCCAGCAGTTTAGCGGCAGGCAGACTTTTAAGGGACGAGCAGTACTTC.

This clonotype was detected a few times. The chain employs TRBV4-2 and TRBJ2-7, with 14 bases fitting TRBD2. The CDR3 loop spans 16 amino acids. In germline, CDR1 is LGHNA, CDR2 YNFKEQ. The V and J ends lost 0 bases and 4 bases, in that order; junction bases with no gene match: 2. The CDR3 protein is CASSQEGLAGVYEQYF. Here the CDR3 DNA reads TGTGCCAGCAGCCAAGAGGGACTAGCGGGAGTTTACGAGCAGTACTTC.

The chain has TRBV19 and TRBJ2-5, with D possibly being TRBD1 (6 bases). Trimming removed 4 bases at V and 2 bases at J, with 11 bases between. This CDR3 contains 14 residues. The germline V gene has CDR1 LNHDA and CDR2 SQIVND (reference sequence). The CDR3 bases are TGTGCCAGTAGTAGGACAGTGATTCAAGAGACCCAGTACTTC. Its protein is CASSRTVIQETQYF.

This clonotype was seen a handful of times. The chain combines TRBV5-1 with TRBJ2-3, with TRBD1 matching over 8 bases. The V segment lost 0 bases and the J segment 4 bases; nucleotides outside the gene matches: 7. The CDR3 length is 16 residues. Germline CDR1 is SGHRS and CDR2 is YFSETQ. CDR3 nucleotide sequence: TGCGCCAGCAGCTTGGGGTACAGGGGGAAGGCAGATACGCAGTATTTT. Protein product: CASSLGYRGKADTQYF.

The chain links TRBV7-8 to TRBJ2-1; TRBD1 might be the D (5 bases). The CDR3 length is 15 residues. Trimming left V 5 bases short and J 2 bases short, with 13 bases between. Germline CDR1 reads SGHVS; CDR2 reads FQNEAQ. The CDR3 DNA reads TGTGCCAGCAGCCCCAGGGCGTCTCCCTACAATGAGCAGTTCTTC. It encodes CASSPRASPYNEQFF.

The table lists this clonotype with a few counts. The chain couples TRBV7-9 to TRBJ1-4, with D perhaps TRBD1 (5 bases). The CDR3 length is 15 residues. V was shortened by 3 bases and J by 4 bases, with 12 bases between the two germline ends. CDR1 is SEHNR, CDR2 FQNEAQ, per germline (reference sequence). DNA of the CDR3: TGTGCCAGCAGCTTGGGACTTCTGATTAATGAAAAACTGTTTTTT. This encodes CASSLGLLINEKLFF.

V is TRBV12-3 or TRBV12-4 and J is TRBJ2-3, with a tentative D call TRBD2 (5 bases). Trimming removed 6 bases at V and 1 base at J, with 14 bases between. CDR3 length: 15 residues. CDR3 nucleotides: TGTGCCAGCAGCACTAGGGTTGGCCGCACAGATACGCAGTATTTT. It is translated as CASSTRVGRTDTQYF.

This clonotype was detected ten times or more. V usage is TRBV6-1 and J usage is TRBJ2-3; 14 nucleotides agree with TRBD2. This CDR3 has 15 residues. Germline V CDR1 and CDR2: MNHNS, SASEGT. V was clipped by 4 bases and J by 4 bases; unmatched bases: 1. This CDR3 is CASSGLAGGPDTQYF. The DNA of the CDR3 is TGTGCCAGCAGTGGACTAGCGGGGGGGCCAGATACGCAGTATTTT.

This clonotype was detected only a few times. J is TRBJ2-7 and V is TRBV2; TRBD1 aligns across 8 bases. Germline loops: CDR1 SNHLY, CDR2 FYNNEI. V trimming: 5 bases; J trimming: 2 bases; junction bases outside the gene matches: 5. The CDR3 is 14 residues long. The CDR3 loop is CASSRQGSAYEQYF. The CDR3 coding sequence is TGTGCCAGCAGTCGACAGGGGTCGGCCTACGAGCAGTACTTC.

This clonotype showed up many times. This sequence joins TRBV12-3 or TRBV12-4 and TRBJ1-2; D unclear. The CDR3 runs to 12 residues. V was pared by 3 bases and J by 6 bases, with 8 bases between. The CDR3 nucleotides are TGTGCCAGCAGTTTCGAGACTAATGGCTACACCTTC. Amino acid sequence: CASSFETNGYTF.

A few counts support this clonotype. The chain's CDR3 is CASSLVAGGAYSPLHF. CDR3 in DNA: TGTGCCAGCAGCTTAGTCGCGGGGGGCGCTTATTCACCCCTCCACTTT. V and J are TRBV7-9 and TRBJ1-6; D might be TRBD1 (6 bases). Germline V lookup: CDR1 SEHNR, CDR2 FQNEAQ (reference sequence). Trimming left V 1 base short and J 8 bases short, with 15 bases between. The CDR3 extends over 16 amino acids.

This sequence joins TRBV10-2 and TRBJ2-7; no reliable D call. Germline V gives CDR1 WSHSY, CDR2 SAAADI. Deletions cut 1 base from V and 2 bases from J, with 9 bases between. This CDR3 spans 14 amino acids. CDR3 bases: TGCGCCAGCAGTGAGTTGGGCAGGACCTACGAGCAGTACTTC. Encoded protein: CASSELGRTYEQYF.

The rearrangement links TRBV6-6 to TRBJ2-1; a possible D gene is TRBD2 (5 bases). V shed 6 bases and J shed 7 bases, with 19 bases lying between them. The CDR3 runs to 15 residues. CDR1 and CDR2 (germline): MNHNY, SVGAGI (reference sequence). CDR3 nucleotide sequence: TGTGCCAGCAGCCCTGGCGTGAGGACTCTGAATGAGCAGTTCTTC. Its protein product is CASSPGVRTLNEQFF.

The chain combines TRBV6-6 with TRBJ1-6; D is undetermined. The ends were cut back, 5 bases at V and 7 bases at J, with 12 bases in the middle. The length of the CDR3 is 14 residues. In germline, CDR1 is MNHNY, CDR2 SVGAGI (reference sequence). Here the CDR3 DNA reads TGTGCCAGCAGTGTCCGGGAGTTAAATTCACCCCTCCACTTT. Protein: CASSVRELNSPLHF.

This clonotype was counted a few times. The chain carries TRBV20-1 and TRBJ2-2; no reliable D call. The CDR3 contains 12 residues. The V and J ends lost 8 bases and 6 bases respectively, with 13 bases between them. Germline V gene lookup returns CDR1 DFQATT and CDR2 SNEGSKA (reference sequence). The CDR3 bases are TGCAGTTCCTACATGAGGTCCGGGGAGCTGTTTTTT. Residues: CSSYMRSGELFF.

The chain has TRBV10-3 and TRBJ1-2; 10 positions match TRBD1. This CDR3 comprises 14 residues. Losses at the gene ends were 7 bases for V and 3 bases for J; bases not matched to a gene: 5. In germline, CDR1 is ENHRY, CDR2 SYGVKD. CDR3 sequence: CAIKATGGDYGYTF. DNA for the CDR3: TGTGCCATCAAAGCGACAGGGGGCGACTATGGCTACACCTTC.

The chain employs TRBV30 and TRBJ2-7; tentative D call: TRBD1 (6 bases). The germline gives CDR1 GTSNPN, CDR2 SVGIG (reference sequence). Trimming cost V 4 bases and J 1 base, with 14 bases left between them. CDR3 length: 14 amino acids. The CDR3 DNA reads TGTGCCTGGACCCCAAGGACAGTTTCCTACGAGCAGTACTTC. Its protein product is CAWTPRTVSYEQYF.

The gene calls are TRBV20-1 and TRBJ1-5; D remains unclear. Germline loops: CDR1 DFQATT, CDR2 SNEGSKA (reference sequence). This CDR3 has 14 amino acids. With 0 bases removed from V and 3 bases from J, the gap between germline ends came to 9 bases. CDR3 sequence (DNA): TGCAGTGCTAGAGATTTGGGTAACAATCAGCCCCAGCATTTT. Translating gives CSARDLGNNQPQHF.

This clonotype was found a few times. The V and J genes are TRBV7-2 and TRBJ2-3, with 11 bases that match TRBD2. V was pared by 5 bases and J by 2 bases, with 6 bases of the junction left unmatched. Germline loops: CDR1 SGHTA, CDR2 FQGNSA. The length of the CDR3 is 16 residues. The CDR3 region has the DNA TGTGCCAGCAGCGACGGGACTAGCGGATTCACAGATACGCAGTATTTT. Translating it yields CASSDGTSGFTDTQYF. Using reference TRBV7-2 and TRBJ2-3 for the parts outside the CDR3, the full variable domain is GAGVSQSPSNKVTEKGKDVELRCDPISGHTALYWYRQSLGQGLEFLIYFQGNSAPDKSGLPSDRFSAERTGGSVSTLTIQRTQQEDSAVYLCASSDGTSGFTDTQYFGPGTRLTVL.

This clonotype was seen more than once but under ten times. The rearrangement links TRBV6-6 to TRBJ1-1, with 12 bases identical to TRBD1. The CDR3 contains 16 residues. V lost 6 bases to trimming and J lost 0 bases; unmatched junction nucleotides: 5. The germline V gene encodes CDR1 MNHNY and CDR2 SVGAGI (reference sequence). The CDR3 nucleotides are TGTGCCAGCAGGAGGGGACAGGGGGCTATGAACACTGAAGCTTTCTTT. Its protein product is CASRRGQGAMNTEAFF.

J is TRBJ1-2 and V is TRBV5-1, with a tentative D call TRBD1 (5 bases). The CDR3 runs 16 residues. CDR1 is SGHRS and CDR2 is YFSETQ in the germline V gene. The V and J ends lost 0 bases and 4 bases respectively, with 16 bases between them. The CDR3 reads CASSLGGTLGGYGYTF. CDR3 coding DNA: TGCGCCAGCAGCTTGGGCGGGACTCTCGGAGGCTATGGCTACACCTTC. Looking up the rest from reference TRBV5-1 and TRBJ1-2 gives the full variable domain: KAGVTQTPRYLIKTRGQQVTLSCSPISGHRSVSWYQQTPGQGLQFLFEYFSETQRNKGNFPGRFSGRQFSNSRSEMNVSTLELGDSALYLCASSLGGTLGGYGYTFGSGTRLTVV.

The chain is built from TRBV4-2 and TRBJ2-7, with TRBD2 matching 8 bases. J gave up 3 bases and V 0 bases, and 7 bases lay outside the gene matches. The germline V gene has CDR1 LGHNA and CDR2 YNFKEQ. CDR3 length: 16 amino acids. The DNA of the CDR3 is TGTGCCAGCAGCCAAGATGTGGGCGGGGGGCTCTACGAGCAGTACTTC. Amino acid sequence: CASSQDVGGGLYEQYF.

This clonotype was detected a few times. This rearrangement joins TRBV4-1 to TRBJ2-1; D gene uncertain. Germline V CDR1 and CDR2: MGHRA, YSYEKL. The V gene lost 4 bases and the J gene lost 6 bases, with 16 bases spanning the gap. The CDR3 spans 15 residues. The CDR3 reads CASSPPASLGNEQFF. In DNA, the CDR3 is TGCGCCAGCAGCCCTCCGGCCAGCCTGGGCAATGAGCAGTTCTTC.

This clonotype was seen only a few times. In nucleotides, the CDR3 is TGCAGTGCGATGCCGGGACAGGGCGAAAATCAGCCCCAGCATTTT. Amino acids: CSAMPGQGENQPQHF. The genes are TRBV20-1 and TRBJ1-5; 9 nucleotides match TRBD1. Germline-derived CDR1 and CDR2 are DFQATT and SNEGSKA (reference sequence). V was pared by 6 bases and J by 4 bases, with 10 bases of the junction left unmatched. This CDR3 region has 15 residues.

V is TRBV15 and J is TRBJ2-1; D unclear. V lost 6 bases, J lost 4 bases, and 13 bases lay in between. The germline gives CDR1 LNHNV, CDR2 YYDKDF (reference sequence). This CDR3 has 14 residues. This CDR3 is CATSTRDGYNEQFF. The CDR3 bases are TGTGCCACCAGTACACGTGACGGATACAATGAGCAGTTCTTC.

This clonotype has a handful of counts. The gene calls are TRBV20-1 and TRBJ2-1; 8 nucleotides match TRBD1. This CDR3 contains 15 residues. The germline CDR1 and CDR2 sequences are DFQATT and SNEGSKA (reference sequence). The junction had 15 bases not matched to a gene; V was cut back by 5 bases and J by 9 bases. CDR3 loop: CSAPLGGQVIGEQFF. The CDR3 DNA is TGCAGTGCTCCCCTGGGGGGACAGGTCATAGGTGAGCAGTTCTTC.

J is TRBJ2-6 and V is TRBV30, with D possibly matching TRBD2 (6 bases). Germline-derived CDR1 and CDR2 are GTSNPN and SVGIG (reference sequence). V lost 3 bases, J lost 0 bases, and 15 bases lay in between. The CDR3 is made up of 17 amino acids. CDR3 in DNA: TGTGCCTGGAGCCTCCCGGGAGTGAGCTCTGGGGCCAACGTCCTGACTTTC. Residues: CAWSLPGVSSGANVLTF.